A selection of T cell receptor beta chains follows, all from one sample in a study of identical twins. TCRdb analysed the 5' RACE reads with MiXCR anew, one entry per CDR3 protein. The data contain some 500,000 distinct CDR3 sequences, approximately 14% of them seen just once; the ten biggest clones take up approximately 0.98%. The data also belong to a second study, concerning yellow fever vaccine responses in identical twins.

Sequences were obtained from CD4+ T cells sorted from blood. The source is a woman aged 18-30 years in good health. The CDR3 runs from the conserved cysteine through the conserved F or W. Each record gives: clone size, J gene, V gene, D gene, CDR3 DNA, CDR3 protein. The D gene is left open where the match is weak. The size field is filled for only some rows; it gives once, few, many or a size class.

-	TRBJ2-5	TRBV11-2	-	TGTGCCAGCAGCCCTACCCGCCAGCTTACAACAGGGCAAGAGACCCAGTACTTC	CASSPTRQLTTGQETQYF
few	TRBJ2-1	TRBV7-2	TRBD2	TGTGCCAGCAGCTTAGATCCGGGACTAGCGGGGAATGAGCAGTTCTTC	CASSLDPGLAGNEQFF
-	TRBJ2-1	TRBV27	TRBD2	TGTGCCAGCAGTTTATTATCGGGGACTAGCGGAACCAAGAGTGGTGGGTCGTACAATGAGCAGTTCTTC	CASSLLSGTSGTKSGGSYNEQFF
few	TRBJ2-5	TRBV6-5	-	TGTGCCAGCAGTTACTACAGTAAGGAGACCCAGTACTTC	CASSYYSKETQYF
-	TRBJ2-2	TRBV28	TRBD1	TGTGCCAGCAGTTTATCTGACAGGGGACGTTTTTCCGGGGAGCTGTTTTTT	CASSLSDRGRFSGELFF
few	TRBJ2-7	TRBV3-1	-	TGTGCCAGCAGCCAAGGGACAGCCCTATCCTACGAGCAGTACTTC	CASSQGTALSYEQYF
-	TRBJ2-7	TRBV6-5	-	TGTGCCAGCAGTTACCCCCGGGGCTCTGCTTACGAGCAGTACTTC	CASSYPRGSAYEQYF
-	TRBJ2-3	TRBV7-2	-	TGTGCCAGCAACCGGAGGGCGGGGTCAGCTAGCACAGATACGCAGTATTTT	CASNRRAGSASTDTQYF
few	TRBJ1-4	TRBV20-1	-	TGCAGTGCTAGAGACGGACGGCGGGACGAAAAACTGTTTTTT	CSARDGRRDEKLFF
once	TRBJ2-7	TRBV7-2	-	TGTGCCAGCAGCCGGACGGAGACTTCTTACGAGCAGTACTTC	CASSRTETSYEQYF
few	TRBJ2-3	TRBV6-4	-	TGTGCCAGCAGTGACTCGATGGCTAGCACAGATACGCAGTATTTT	CASSDSMASTDTQYF
few	TRBJ1-5	TRBV18	-	TGTGCCAGCTCACTCTCCGGGACAAATAGCAATCAGCCCCAGCATTTT	CASSLSGTNSNQPQHF
-	TRBJ2-7	TRBV28	-	TGTGCCAGCAATTACCGGGCAGGGACCTACGAGCAGTACTTC	CASNYRAGTYEQYF
-	TRBJ2-5	TRBV18	-	TGTGCCAGCTCACCAAGCGTCGGGACTTTCGGGGAGACCCAGTACTTC	CASSPSVGTFGETQYF
few	TRBJ2-7	TRBV9	-	TGTGCCAGCAGCGTAGATCCAGGGATCTCCTACGAGCAGTACTTC	CASSVDPGISYEQYF
-	TRBJ2-1	TRBV7-8	TRBD2	TGTGCCAGCAGCTTAGCGGCGGGAGTCGGTCGCCTCCTAAACAATGAGCAGTTCTTC	CASSLAAGVGRLLNNEQFF
few	TRBJ2-3	TRBV7-2	-	TGTGCCAGCAGCTTAGCGAACACAGATACGCAGTATTTT	CASSLANTDTQYF
-	TRBJ1-2	TRBV6-1	-	TGTGCCAGCAGTGAAGGGGTAGGGGGGACCTATGGCTACACCTTC	CASSEGVGGTYGYTF
many	TRBJ2-6	TRBV5-6	-	TGTGCCAGCAGCTTTCAGGGGGCCAACGTCCTGACTTTC	CASSFQGANVLTF
-	TRBJ2-1	TRBV5-1	TRBD2	TGCGCCAGCAGCCGCCTAGCGGGAGGGCCCGGGGATGAGCAGTTCTTC	CASSRLAGGPGDEQFF
few	TRBJ2-5	TRBV4-3	TRBD2	TGCGCCAGCAGCAACCTAGCGGGAAGTATCGGACCCCAGTACTTC	CASSNLAGSIGPQYF
many	TRBJ2-3	TRBV10-1	-	TGCGCCAGCAGTGAGGGCCTCGATTCTAGCACAGATACGCAGTATTTT	CASSEGLDSSTDTQYF
-	TRBJ2-5	TRBV12-3/TRBV12-4	TRBD2	TGTGCCAGCAGGCTTAGCGGGGGGGCCTCGGAGACCCAGTACTTC	CASRLSGGASETQYF
many	TRBJ2-1	TRBV12-3/TRBV12-4	-	TGTGCCAGCAGTTTAATCAGGGAGCAGTTCTTC	CASSLIREQFF